This T cell receptor beta chain originates from a study of cytomegalovirus exposure and HLA in healthy donors. Looking at the study overall: A previous analysis identified approximately 120 million unique TCR beta sequences derived from about 180 million T cells.

Study findings and constraints: Later analysis demonstrated an association between a missense DCLRE1C variant and TCR beta V- and J-gene trimming. For presence/absence analyses, sequencing depth was assumed to be roughly uniform across donors. Some V segments, including TRBV6-2 and TRBV6-3, were excluded as indistinguishable.

PCR was performed using 60 Vbeta and 13 Jbeta primers. Clones were sequenced by immunoSEQ multiplex PCR, and TCRdb holds only the in-frame ones, with some missing. Found here are 35,000 to 45,000 clones, 55% to 75% of them singletons; the top ten hold over 6.5%. Note on this clone: Its antigen is still unknown.

The CDR3 contains 13 residues. V lost 10 bases to trimming and J lost 4 bases, with 16 bases between them. Germline loops: CDR1 MNHEY, CDR2 SVGAGI. The source material was PBMCs. This clonotype was obtained from a man aged 25 to 45 in good health and CMV-seronegative. The chain combines TRBV6-5 with TRBJ1-1, with D unclear. CDR3: CATRRGRVTEAFF. CDR3 bases: TGTGCCACCCGCCGGGGTAGAGTCACTGAAGCTTTCTTT.